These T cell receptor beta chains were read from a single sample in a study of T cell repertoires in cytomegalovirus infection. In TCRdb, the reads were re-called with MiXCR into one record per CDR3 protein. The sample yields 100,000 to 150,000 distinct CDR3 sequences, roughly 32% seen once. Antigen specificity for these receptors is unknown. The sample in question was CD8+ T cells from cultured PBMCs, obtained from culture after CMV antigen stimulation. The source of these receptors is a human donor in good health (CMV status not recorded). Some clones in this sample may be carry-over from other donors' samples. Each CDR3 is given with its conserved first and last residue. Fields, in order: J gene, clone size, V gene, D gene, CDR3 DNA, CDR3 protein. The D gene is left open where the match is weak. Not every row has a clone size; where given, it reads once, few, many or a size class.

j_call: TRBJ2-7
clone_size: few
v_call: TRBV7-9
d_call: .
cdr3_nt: TGTGCCAGCAGCTTTCCGGGGAATTACGAGCAGTACTTC
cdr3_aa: CASSFPGNYEQYF

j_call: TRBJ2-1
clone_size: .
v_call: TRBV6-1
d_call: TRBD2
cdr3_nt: TGTGCCAGCAGTGAACTAGCGGGGGGGCTAAATGAGCAGTTCTTC
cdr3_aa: CASSELAGGLNEQFF

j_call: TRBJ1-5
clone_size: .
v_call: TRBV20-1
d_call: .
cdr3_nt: TGCAGTGCTGTCACAGGGAATAATCAGCCCCAGCATTTT
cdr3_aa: CSAVTGNNQPQHF

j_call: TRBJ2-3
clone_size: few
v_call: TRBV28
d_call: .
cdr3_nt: TGTGCCACCTTCCTAAGGGGAAATACGCAGTATTTT
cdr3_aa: CATFLRGNTQYF

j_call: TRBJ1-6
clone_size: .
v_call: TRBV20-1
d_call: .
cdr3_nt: TGCAGTGCTAGAGATGACCTCCGGGGTTTACGGTCACCCCTCCACTTT
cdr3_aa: CSARDDLRGLRSPLHF

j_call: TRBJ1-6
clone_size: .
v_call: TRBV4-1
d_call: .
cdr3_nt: TGCGCCAGCAGCCAAGATCACGGAATTTCACCCCTCCACTTT
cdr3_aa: CASSQDHGISPLHF

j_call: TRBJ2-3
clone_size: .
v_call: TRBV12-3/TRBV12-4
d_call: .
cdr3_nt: TGTGCCAGCACCTGGGGGACGGGGGCAGATACGCAGTATTTT
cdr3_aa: CASTWGTGADTQYF

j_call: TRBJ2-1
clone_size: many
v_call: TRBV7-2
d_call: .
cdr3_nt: TGTGCCAGCAGTCCCGACGGGGTCTCCTACAATGAGCAGTTCTTC
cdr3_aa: CASSPDGVSYNEQFF

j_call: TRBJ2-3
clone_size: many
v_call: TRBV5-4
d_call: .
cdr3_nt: TGTGCCAGCAGCTTGGGGGGGGGCCTGGGGCGAGATACGCAGTATTTT
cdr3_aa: CASSLGGGLGRDTQYF

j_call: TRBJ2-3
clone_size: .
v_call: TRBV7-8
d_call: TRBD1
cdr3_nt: TGTGCCAGCAGCCTCTACGAGGGGGCCGGAGGCAATCAGCCCCAGTATTTT
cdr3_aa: CASSLYEGAGGNQPQYF

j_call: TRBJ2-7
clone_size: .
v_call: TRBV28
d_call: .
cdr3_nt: TGTGCCAGCAGTTTGGCCTCCTGGGGCAACGAGCAGTACTTC
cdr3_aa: CASSLASWGNEQYF

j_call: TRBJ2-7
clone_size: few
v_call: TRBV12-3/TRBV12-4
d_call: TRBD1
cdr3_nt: TGTGCCAGCAGCCCCCGGGACAGGGGGAACTACGAGCAGTACTTC
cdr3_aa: CASSPRDRGNYEQYF

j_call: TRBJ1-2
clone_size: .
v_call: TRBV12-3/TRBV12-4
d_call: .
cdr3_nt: TGTGCCAGCAGTACAGGGTTTGGCTATGGCTACACCTTC
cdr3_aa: CASSTGFGYGYTF

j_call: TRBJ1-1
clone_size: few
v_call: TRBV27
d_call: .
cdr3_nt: TGTGCCAGCAGTTTATCAGGGTTGAACACTGAAGCTTTCTTT
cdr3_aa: CASSLSGLNTEAFF

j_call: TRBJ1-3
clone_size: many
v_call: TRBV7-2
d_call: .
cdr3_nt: TGTGCCAGCAGCCCTGGGAACCTGGGGGCCGATGGAAACACCATATATTTT
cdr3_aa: CASSPGNLGADGNTIYF

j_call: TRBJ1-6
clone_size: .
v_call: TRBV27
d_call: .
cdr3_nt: TGTGCCAGCAGTCCCACAGAAGGCTTAATCTCCTATAATTCACCCCTCCACTTT
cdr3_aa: CASSPTEGLISYNSPLHF

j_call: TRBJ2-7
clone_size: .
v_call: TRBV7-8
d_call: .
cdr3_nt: TGTGCCAGCAGCTTAGGTTTCGGACCCTACGAGCAGTACTTC
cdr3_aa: CASSLGFGPYEQYF

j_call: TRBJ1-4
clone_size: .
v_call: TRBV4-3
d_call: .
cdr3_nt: TGCGCCAGCAGCCAAGATGGAGGGGCAACTAATGAAAAACTGTTTTTT
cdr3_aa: CASSQDGGATNEKLFF

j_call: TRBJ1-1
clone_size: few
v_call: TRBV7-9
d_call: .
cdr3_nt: TGTGCCAGCAGCACGACGGACGGATTGAACACTGAAGCTTTCTTT
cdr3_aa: CASSTTDGLNTEAFF

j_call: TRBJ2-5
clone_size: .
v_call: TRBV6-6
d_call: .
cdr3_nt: TGTGCCAGCAGTGACGCGATTGTGGCGGAGACCCAGTACTTC
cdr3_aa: CASSDAIVAETQYF

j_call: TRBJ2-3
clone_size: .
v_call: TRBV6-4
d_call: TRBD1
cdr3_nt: TGTGCCAGCAGTGTCTGGGGACAGGAGAGCACAGATACGCAGTATTTT
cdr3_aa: CASSVWGQESTDTQYF

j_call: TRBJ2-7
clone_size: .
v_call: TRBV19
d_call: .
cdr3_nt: TGTGCCAGTAGTTTAACGAGCTCCTACGAGCAGTACTTC
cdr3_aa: CASSLTSSYEQYF